A single sample is the source of the 21 T cell receptor beta chains below, sequenced in a study of T cells in Graves' hyperthyroidism and ophthalmopathy (dated by TCRdb to the late 2010s). Library preparation employed multiplex PCR. TCRdb lists the instrument as Illumina HiSeq 2000. The TCR beta CDR3 regions were amplified from the RNA transcripts. The first round of RT-PCR for the TCR CDR3 was performed with the HTBI primer set and the Qiagen OneStep RT-PCR kit. The public reads were reprocessed in TCRdb via fastp at Q25 and MiXCR, keeping in-frame beta chains. Each entry is one CDR3 protein sequence, shown with its most common DNA and genes. For this sample there are roughly 500,000 distinct CDR3 sequences; over 45% appear just once. The top ten clones comprise 35% to 50% of the sample. Material for sequencing was peripheral blood or thyroid tissue (not recorded which). These receptors were taken from an adult woman with Graves' disease, either hyperthyroidism or ophthalmopathy (not recorded which).

The rearrangement joins TRBV29-1 to TRBJ1-2; D gene ambiguous. Germline V CDR1 and CDR2: SQVTM, ANQGSEA. The CDR3 has 17 amino acids. CDR3 loop: CSATDDLFGNTNYGYTF. The CDR3 nucleotides read TGCAGTGCTACAGATGACTTATTCGGCAATACTAACTATGGCTACACCTTC.

A few counts support this clonotype. The J gene is TRBJ2-5, the V gene TRBV7-9; D possibly corresponds to TRBD1 (5 bases). The CDR3 totals 13 residues. Trimming pared 4 bases from V and 8 bases from J, leaving 14 bases between. Germline CDR1 reads SEHNR; CDR2 reads FQNEAQ (reference sequence). Here the CDR3 reads CASSSDSLGTQYF. The CDR3 DNA is TGTGCCAGCAGCTCTGACAGTCTCGGAACCCAGTACTTC.

V gene TRBV20-1 combines with J gene TRBJ1-6, with 10 bases fitting TRBD1. Germline CDR1 reads DFQATT; CDR2 reads SNEGSKA (reference sequence). The CDR3 length is 14 residues. V shed 6 bases and J 10 bases; nucleotides not matched to a gene: 9. Written as DNA, the CDR3 is TGCAGTGCCCTAAAGGGACAGGGGAGCTCACCCCTCCACTTT. Translation gives CSALKGQGSSPLHF.

Of note for this clonotype: Germline is not matched at one junction end, which may reflect a read error. This chain joins TRBV11-2 and TRBJ1-1; D is undetermined. This CDR3 is 13 amino acids long. Germline V gives CDR1 SGHAT, CDR2 FQNNGV. The DNA of the CDR3 is TGTACCAGCAGCTCCGATATGAACACTGAAGCTTTCTTT. Protein product: CTSSSDMNTEAFF.

The chain employs TRBV10-3 and TRBJ1-1; 9 bases align to TRBD1. CDR3 length: 14 amino acids. CDR1 ENHRY and CDR2 SYGVKD come from the germline V gene. Trimming cost V 6 bases and J 1 base; bases outside gene matches: 3. The CDR3 nucleotides are TGTGCCATCAGGGACAGGGGTACGAACACTGAAGCTTTCTTT. It is translated as CAIRDRGTNTEAFF.

This chain connects TRBV10-3 to TRBJ1-5, with 9 positions matching TRBD1. V lost 6 bases to trimming and J lost 14 bases; unmatched junction nucleotides: 14. CDR1 and CDR2 from the germline V gene are ENHRY and SYGVKD. The CDR3 loop spans 14 amino acids. CDR3 residues: CAIRSDRGRVYEHF. CDR3 DNA sequence: TGTGCCATCAGGTCGGACAGGGGAAGGGTCTACGAGCATTTT.

This clonotype has only one observation. The chain employs TRBV10-3 and TRBJ2-7; perhaps TRBD1 as D (6 bases). Looked up from germline, CDR1 is ENHRY and CDR2 is SYGVKD. The CDR3 has 14 amino acids. V gave up 8 bases and J gave up 3 bases, with 17 bases separating them. Here the CDR3 DNA reads TGTGCCATCGCTATACAGGGTAATCGCTACGAGCAGTACTTC. This sequence encodes CAIAIQGNRYEQYF.

The J gene is TRBJ1-1, the V gene TRBV7-9; D gene unclear. The germline V gene encodes CDR1 SEHNR and CDR2 FQNEAQ (reference sequence). V dropped 5 bases and J dropped 0 bases, with 13 bases sitting between them. CDR3 length: 15 amino acids. CDR3 residues: CASSLTHVVNTEAFF. The CDR3 DNA is TGTGCCAGCAGCCTGACGCACGTCGTGAACACTGAAGCTTTCTTT.

This clonotype was detected many times. The CDR3 reads CASSYDQGGYTGELFF. CDR3 sequence (DNA): TGTGCCAGCAGCTATGATCAGGGCGGTTACACCGGGGAGCTGTTTTTT. This chain connects TRBV13 to TRBJ2-2, with a possible D match to TRBD1 (5 bases). Trimming left V 4 bases short and J 3 bases short, with 15 bases between. CDR1 PRHDT and CDR2 FYEKMQ come from the germline V gene (reference sequence). The CDR3 covers 16 residues.

The chain recombines TRBV7-9 with TRBJ1-2; D gene unclear. The CDR3 contains 14 residues. Germline CDR1 is SEHNR and CDR2 is FQNEAQ (reference sequence). The V end was cut by 3 bases, the J end by 5 bases, with 13 bases between. In nucleotides, the CDR3 is TGTGCCAGCAGCTTCCGGGGATCGAGATATGGCTACACCTTC. Its translation is CASSFRGSRYGYTF.

On this clonotype itself: This CDR3 fails to terminate in the conserved phenylalanine or tryptophan, so it likely reflects a read error. The rearrangement uses TRBV2 and TRBJ1-2; unclear D gene. V lost 6 bases, J lost 3 bases, and 14 bases lay in between. In germline, CDR1 is SNHLY, CDR2 FYNNEI. The CDR3 runs 14 residues. The CDR3 spells CASRVSELYYGYTL. The CDR3 region has the DNA TGTGCCAGCAGGGTGTCAGAACTTTACTATGGCTACACCCTC.

This clonotype was recorded at least ten times. V usage is TRBV20-1 and J usage is TRBJ1-6; 7 nucleotides agree with TRBD1. After removal of 6 bases from V and 5 bases from J, the junction contained 7 bases not matched to a gene. Per germline, CDR1 DFQATT and CDR2 SNEGSKA (reference sequence). This CDR3 has 14 amino acids. The CDR3 loop reads CSAKDRTNNSPLHF. CDR3 coding DNA: TGCAGTGCCAAGGACAGGACTAATAATTCACCCCTCCACTTT.

The J gene is TRBJ2-5, the V gene TRBV20-1; D call uncertain. Germline V gene data show CDR1 as DFQATT and CDR2 as SNEGSKA (reference sequence). CDR3 length: 17 amino acids. The V end was cut by 1 base, the J end by 5 bases, with 23 bases between. CDR3 loop: CSARVTNDPPNWETQYF. CDR3 DNA sequence: TGCAGTGCTAGAGTCACTAACGACCCCCCCAATTGGGAGACCCAGTACTTC.

The sample holds a few counts of this clonotype. The chain combines TRBV6-2 or TRBV6-3 with TRBJ2-2, with D perhaps being TRBD1 or TRBD2 (6 bases each). Between the trimmed V and J ends, which lost 0 bases and 1 base, there was a span of 18 bases. The CDR3 is 19 residues long. Germline assignment: CDR1 MNHEY and CDR2 SVGEGT. CDR3 nucleotides: TGTGCCAGCAGTTACTCCCCCAGAGGGGGGAGGAAGAACACCGGGGAGCTGTTTTTT. Protein product: CASSYSPRGGRKNTGELFF.

The V and J genes are TRBV5-4 and TRBJ2-7; 8 nucleotides line up with TRBD2. There are 16 residues in the CDR3. Germline V gene sequence: CDR1 SGHNT, CDR2 YYREEE (reference sequence). V trimming: 0 bases; J trimming: 6 bases; junction bases outside the gene matches: 11. The DNA of the CDR3 is TGTGCCAGCAGCTTGGGGGGTAGCGGGAAAGTTGGCGAGCAGTACTTC. This gives the protein CASSLGGSGKVGEQYF.

The chain's CDR3 is CASSWQGSYEQYF. The CDR3 nucleotides are TGTGCCAGTAGTTGGCAGGGATCTTACGAGCAGTACTTC. This chain links TRBV19 with TRBJ2-7, with TRBD1 as a possible D gene (5 bases). With 5 bases removed from V and 4 bases from J, the gap between germline ends came to 12 bases. Germline loops: CDR1 LNHDA, CDR2 SQIVND (reference sequence). The CDR3 contains 13 residues.

The chain carries TRBV20-1 and TRBJ1-5; 8 bases agree with TRBD1. Germline lookup yields CDR1 DFQATT and CDR2 SNEGSKA (reference sequence). This CDR3 spans 15 amino acids. Trimming removed 0 bases from V and 4 bases from J; junction bases left unmatched: 5. This CDR3 is CSARDTDRENQPQHF. Written as DNA, the CDR3 is TGCAGTGCTAGAGATACGGACAGGGAGAATCAGCCCCAGCATTTT.

This clonotype was counted many times. This chain links TRBV2 with TRBJ2-7; D is unclear. The CDR3 has 13 residues. Germline V gene data show CDR1 as SNHLY and CDR2 as FYNNEI. The V end lost 6 bases, the J end lost 2 bases, and 11 bases lay between the germline ends. Here the CDR3 DNA reads TGTGCCAGCAGGCAAGACATTACCTACGAGCAGTACTTC. Translated: CASRQDITYEQYF.

The chain links TRBV29-1 to TRBJ2-7, with D tentatively TRBD1 (7 bases). The CDR3 runs to 14 residues. Germline CDR1 reads SQVTM; CDR2 reads ANQGSEA. V was cut by 1 base and J by 2 bases, with 12 bases left in between. CDR3 sequence: CSVEVGRGAYEQYF. Written as DNA, the CDR3 is TGCAGCGTTGAAGTTGGCAGGGGGGCCTACGAGCAGTACTTC.

The chain employs TRBV2 and TRBJ1-5, with D perhaps matching TRBD1 (6 bases). This CDR3 contains 15 residues. CDR1 and CDR2 (germline): SNHLY, FYNNEI. V was shortened by 1 base and J by 9 bases, with 16 bases between the two germline ends. This chain's CDR3 is CASSEGGAGRGPQHF. CDR3 DNA: TGTGCCAGCAGTGAAGGGGGGGCAGGGCGGGGGCCCCAGCATTTT. The whole variable domain, filled in from reference TRBV2 and TRBJ1-5, reads EPEVTQTPSHQVTQMGQEVILRCVPISNHLYFYWYRQILGQKVEFLVSFYNNEISEKSEIFDDQFSVERPDGSNFTLKIRSTKLEDSAMYFCASSEGGAGRGPQHFGDGTRLSIL.

The rearrangement uses TRBV12-3 or TRBV12-4 and TRBJ2-7; the D gene is possibly TRBD1 (6 bases). This CDR3 contains 14 residues. V was clipped by 2 bases and J by 3 bases, with 11 bases between them. CDR3 sequence: CASSLNRVIYEQYF. The CDR3 coding sequence is TGTGCCAGCAGTTTAAACAGGGTTATCTACGAGCAGTACTTC.